A single sample gave rise to the 7 T cell receptor beta chains below, sequenced in a study of blood T cell repertoires in COVID-19. Using immunoSEQ multiplex PCR, the repertoire was profiled, and TCRdb retains in-frame clones only, with some absent. This table holds 50,000 to 70,000 clones, approximately 90% found once. Material: peripheral blood. Receptors were obtained from a human donor with active COVID-19. The donor label of this sample is uncertain.

The CDR3 nucleotides are TGTGCCAGCAGCCAAGGAGGGGGGGGCTACGAGCAGTACTTC. Its protein product is CASSQGGGGYEQYF. This chain connects TRBV3-1 (or the pseudogene TRBV3-2) to TRBJ2-7; the D gene is possibly TRBD2 (7 bases). V shed 1 base and J shed 3 bases, with 10 bases lying between them. Germline V gene sequence: CDR1 LGHDT, CDR2 YNNKEL (reference sequence). The CDR3 is made up of 14 amino acids.

There are a few counts of this clone. The chain is built from TRBV30 and TRBJ1-6, with 9 bases lining up with TRBD1. J lost 15 bases, V lost 3 bases, and 9 bases had no gene match. The germline CDR1 and CDR2 sequences are GTSNPN and SVGIG (reference sequence). CDR3 length: 13 amino acids. CDR3 loop: CAWRTGGSGGLHF. The DNA for the CDR3 is TGTGCCTGGAGGACAGGGGGGTCCGGAGGCCTCCACTTT.

The rearrangement joins TRBV29-1 to TRBJ1-5, with TRBD1 matching over 9 bases. The germline gives CDR1 SQVTM, CDR2 ANQGSEA. The CDR3 spans 14 residues. V shed 6 bases and J 7 bases; nucleotides not matched to a gene: 10. Here the CDR3 reads CSVTPGQGSQPQHF. CDR3 bases: TGCAGCGTGACTCCGGGACAGGGTTCCCAGCCCCAGCATTTT. Together with reference TRBV29-1 and TRBJ1-5, the CDR3 gives the full variable domain: SAVISQKPSRDICQRGTSLTIQCQVDSQVTMMFWYRQQPGQSLTLIATANQGSEATYESGFVIDKFPISRPNLTFSTLTVSNMSPEDSSIYLCSVTPGQGSQPQHFGDGTRLSIL.

CDR3 nucleotide sequence: TGTGCCAGCAGCTTAACCCCCCTAGCGGTCTCCTACGAGCAGTACTTC. This codes for CASSLTPLAVSYEQYF. V gene TRBV7-2 combines with J gene TRBJ2-7, with 7 bases fitting TRBD2. With V trimmed by 2 bases and J by 0 bases, 7 bases remained unmatched. Germline lookup yields CDR1 SGHTA and CDR2 FQGNSA. This CDR3 spans 16 amino acids.

The chain carries TRBV5-1 and TRBJ2-7; TRBD2 matches at 15 bases. Germline-derived CDR1 and CDR2 are SGHRS and YFSETQ. V dropped 4 bases and J dropped 1; count of bases not matched to a gene: 3. There are 16 residues in the CDR3. The CDR3 region is CASSPGLAGGSYEQYF. CDR3 bases: TGCGCCAGCAGCCCGGGACTAGCGGGGGGATCCTACGAGCAGTACTTC.

V gene TRBV5-8 combines with J gene TRBJ1-5, with D unclear. The CDR3 is made up of 14 amino acids. Germline V gene sequence: CDR1 SGHTS, CDR2 YDEGEE. V lost 2 bases and J lost 2, with 8 bases in between. The CDR3 DNA reads TGTGCCAGCAGCTTCTCGAGGGGCAATCAGCCCCAGCATTTT. It codes for CASSFSRGNQPQHF.

The chain combines TRBV5-3 with TRBJ1-2, with a possible D match to TRBD1 (5 bases). TRBV5-3 is recorded as an ORF, its role being uncertain. V shed 10 bases and J shed 5 bases, with 15 bases lying between them. The CDR3 sequence is 12 residues long. CDR3 DNA sequence: TGTGCCTTACATCAGGGACTATATGGCTACACCTTC. It codes for CALHQGLYGYTF.